Each of the 18 T cell receptor beta chains below was sequenced from the same sample in a study of CD8 T cells in seronegative destructive rheumatoid arthritis. The method was immunoSEQ multiplex PCR; TCRdb's version includes in-frame clones alone and lacks a portion of them. The sample carries over 4,000 clones, about 72% recorded once. Material: CD8+ T cells from blood. The receptors here all came from a woman between 45 and 69 years old with seronegative destructive rheumatoid arthritis.

This CDR3 is CSVLTGSYEQYF. The CDR3 coding sequence is TGCAGCGTTCTCACAGGGAGCTACGAGCAGTACTTC. The chain recombines TRBV29-1 with TRBJ2-7; D may be TRBD1 (6 bases). The V and J ends lost 5 bases and 3 bases respectively, with 11 bases between them. The CDR3 has 12 residues. Germline V gives CDR1 SQVTM, CDR2 ANQGSEA.

V is TRBV2 and J is TRBJ1-4; 10 bases are a match to TRBD1. There are 15 residues in the CDR3. Germline CDR1 SNHLY, CDR2 FYNNEI. The V and J ends lost 6 bases and 5 bases, in that order; junction bases with no gene match: 6. CDR3 region: CASSRRQGANEKLFF. The CDR3 DNA follows: TGTGCCAGCAGCCGTAGACAGGGGGCAAATGAAAAACTGTTTTTT.

This sequence joins TRBV2 and TRBJ2-3; TRBD1 might be the D (5 bases). The CDR3 is 15 amino acids. Germline V gives CDR1 SNHLY, CDR2 FYNNEI. The V end lost 6 bases, the J end lost 5 bases, and 18 bases lay between the germline ends. The CDR3 nucleotides read TGTGCCAGCAGCGACTTGGGCAGGGTTGGAGATACGCAGTATTTT. This codes for CASSDLGRVGDTQYF.

The V and J genes are TRBV2 and TRBJ2-7; 8 positions match TRBD1. Germline trimming cut 6 bases from V and 4 bases from J; bases unmatched to any gene: 8. CDR1 is SNHLY and CDR2 is FYNNEI in the germline V gene. This CDR3 is 14 amino acids long. In DNA form, the CDR3 reads TGTGCCAGCAGAGACAGGGGAAGGCTTTACGAGCAGTACTTC. It is translated as CASRDRGRLYEQYF.

V and J are TRBV2 and TRBJ2-1; no definite D call. Germline V gene lookup returns CDR1 SNHLY and CDR2 FYNNEI. The CDR3 runs 15 residues. The V gene lost 7 bases and the J gene lost 8 bases, with 21 bases spanning the gap. The chain's CDR3 is CASIEATLGGYEQFF. The CDR3 region has the DNA TGTGCCAGCATCGAAGCTACCCTCGGCGGCTATGAGCAGTTCTTC. Looking up the rest from reference TRBV2 and TRBJ2-1 gives the full variable domain: EPEVTQTPSHQVTQMGQEVILRCVPISNHLYFYWYRQILGQKVEFLVSFYNNEISEKSEIFDDQFSVERPDGSNFTLKIRSTKLEDSAMYFCASIEATLGGYEQFFGPGTRLTVL.

The V and J genes are TRBV7-3 and TRBJ2-3; D uncertain. The CDR3 covers 12 residues. In germline, CDR1 is SGHTA, CDR2 FQGTGA. V was shortened by 4 bases and J by 4 bases, with 6 bases between the two germline ends. Here the CDR3 DNA reads TGTGCCAGCAGCTATCGCGCAGATACGCAGTATTTT. Protein product: CASSYRADTQYF. Variable domain in full (rest from reference TRBV7-3 and TRBJ2-3): GAGVSQTPSNKVTEKGKYVELRCDPISGHTALYWYRQSLGQGPEFLIYFQGTGAADDSGLPNDRFFAVRPEGSVSTLKIQRTERGDSAVYLCASSYRADTQYFGPGTRLTVL.

The sample holds one count of this clone. The V and J genes are TRBV6-1 and TRBJ2-7; D might be TRBD2 (6 bases). V was cut by 6 bases and J by 7 bases, with 16 bases left in between. CDR3 size: 13 residues. In germline, CDR1 is MNHNS, CDR2 SASEGT. DNA for the CDR3: TGTGCCAGCAGGGGACTCATAGTGGAAGAGCAGTACTTC. Amino acid sequence: CASRGLIVEEQYF.

The V and J genes are TRBV19 and TRBJ2-3; a weak D match, TRBD2 (6 bases). This CDR3 is 15 amino acids long. The V end lost 8 bases, the J end lost 4 bases, and 19 bases lay between the germline ends. In germline, CDR1 is LNHDA, CDR2 SQIVND (reference sequence). The CDR3 spells CASPGDPSWSDTQYF. CDR3 DNA: TGTGCCAGTCCGGGGGACCCTTCATGGTCAGATACGCAGTATTTT.

The chain is built from TRBV9 and TRBJ2-7; the D is unclear. The V gene lost 4 bases and the J gene lost 0 bases, with 8 bases spanning the gap. Looked up from germline, CDR1 is SGDLS and CDR2 is YYNGEE. The CDR3 runs to 13 residues. The CDR3 sequence is CASSPRSSYEQYF. The DNA of the CDR3 is TGTGCCAGCAGCCCCCGTAGCTCCTACGAGCAGTACTTC.

This sequence joins TRBV27 and TRBJ1-2; D not certain. The ends were cut back, 5 bases at V and 5 bases at J, with 12 bases in the middle. The CDR3 loop spans 13 amino acids. Per the germline V gene, CDR1 is MNHEY and CDR2 is SMNVEV (reference sequence). Here the CDR3 reads CASSLHDKYGYTF. Here the CDR3 DNA reads TGTGCCAGCAGTCTCCACGACAAGTATGGCTACACCTTC.

V is TRBV4-2 and J is TRBJ2-7; TRBD1 is a possible D gene (6 bases). CDR3 length: 15 amino acids. Germline CDR1 is LGHNA and CDR2 is YNFKEQ. Trimming cost V 1 base and J 4 bases, with 14 bases left between them. Here the CDR3 DNA reads TGTGCCAGCAGCCAAGCTGGTACAGGGACGTACGAGCAGTACTTC. Amino acids: CASSQAGTGTYEQYF.

This clone came up a few times. This sequence joins TRBV11-2 and TRBJ2-7; 7 bases fit TRBD1. CDR1 and CDR2 (germline): SGHAT, FQNNGV. The CDR3 consists of 14 residues. The J segment lost 3 bases and the V segment lost 5 bases, leaving 7 bases of the junction unmatched. The CDR3 bases are TGTGCCAGCAGCCTGGGACAGACATTCTACGAGCAGTACTTC. Protein product: CASSLGQTFYEQYF.

The rearrangement joins TRBV2 to TRBJ2-2, with D perhaps matching TRBD1 (6 bases). Germline CDR1 reads SNHLY; CDR2 reads FYNNEI. Deletions cut 11 bases from V and 0 bases from J, with 13 bases between. The CDR3 length is 14 residues. CDR3 protein: CALQGLSNTGELFF. CDR3 DNA sequence: TGTGCCTTACAGGGTTTGTCGAACACCGGGGAGCTGTTTTTT.

This clone has more than one count but fewer than ten. The chain combines TRBV27 with TRBJ1-2, with TRBD1 matching over 11 bases. The junction had 9 bases not matched to a gene; V was cut back by 5 bases and J by 4 bases. This CDR3 is 16 amino acids long. Germline V gene sequence: CDR1 MNHEY, CDR2 SMNVEV (reference sequence). The CDR3 DNA sequence: TGTGCCAGCAGTCCTATGGGGACAGGGGGGGCCTATGGCTACACCTTC. It yields the protein CASSPMGTGGAYGYTF.

V usage is TRBV4-2 and J usage is TRBJ1-5; a possible D gene is TRBD1 (5 bases). Trimming took 0 bases from V and 7 from J, leaving 13 bases between them. The CDR3 has 15 amino acids. Germline V gene sequence: CDR1 LGHNA, CDR2 YNFKEQ. DNA for the CDR3: TGTGCCAGCAGCCAAGATTGGGGCCGAGACCAGCCCCAGCATTTT. Its protein is CASSQDWGRDQPQHF.

This clone came up once. The chain joins TRBV2 to TRBJ2-1; D possibly corresponds to TRBD2 (6 bases). Trimming left V 5 bases short and J 4 bases short, with 6 bases between. CDR1 and CDR2 (germline): SNHLY, FYNNEI. This CDR3 spans 12 amino acids. This chain's CDR3 is CASSLAYNEQFF. CDR3 bases: TGTGCCAGCAGTCTAGCGTACAATGAGCAGTTCTTC.

V usage is TRBV7-5 and J usage is TRBJ2-5; the tabulated D call, TRBD2, remains unverified against the DNA. TRBV7-5 is designated a pseudogene. This CDR3 is built from 15 residues. CDR3: CASSLELSVQETQYF. CDR3 coding DNA: TGTGCCAGCAGCTTAGAGTTGAGTGTCCAAGAGACCCAGTACTTC.

This clone has only one observation. At one of its ends the junction is not consistent with the germline gene, which may arise from a read error. Additional DNA sequences in this sample encode the identical CDR3. The chain recombines TRBV28 with TRBJ2-7; 11 bases match TRBD2. CDR3 length: 16 amino acids. Germline V CDR1 and CDR2: MDHEN, SYDVKM. CDR3: CASSLWVSGGAYEQYF. The CDR3 nucleotides are TGCGCCAGCAGTTTATGGGTTAGCGGGGGGGCCTACGAGCAGTACTTC.